One T cell receptor (beta chain) is described in this entry. Germline V gene data show CDR1 as MNHEY and CDR2 as SVGAGI. V trimming: 11 bases; J trimming: 2 bases; junction bases outside the gene matches: 0. CDR3 length equals 11 residues. These data are taken from a study of blood T cell repertoires in COVID-19. Study context: The United States, Italy and Spain provided the acute and convalescent COVID-19 samples. T cells, B-cell-depleted T cells, or PBMCs supplied cDNA or gDNA.

Per the study methods: How many nucleated cells were present was estimated from reference gene primer amplification. Generated by immunoSEQ multiplex PCR, the TCRdb table keeps only in-frame clones and is missing some. V and J calls plus clone size are reproduced from that table; the DNA served to infer D and trimming. The data show more than 55,000 clones, 80% to 85% seen once. This TCR was recovered from a woman aged 80 or over with acute or convalescent COVID-19. The chain employs TRBV6-5 and TRBJ1-2; 9 bases are shared with TRBD1. The sequenced material came from peripheral blood. The DNA for the CDR3 is TGTGCCGGACAGGGGAACTATGGCTACACCTTC. As protein: CAGQGNYGYTF.